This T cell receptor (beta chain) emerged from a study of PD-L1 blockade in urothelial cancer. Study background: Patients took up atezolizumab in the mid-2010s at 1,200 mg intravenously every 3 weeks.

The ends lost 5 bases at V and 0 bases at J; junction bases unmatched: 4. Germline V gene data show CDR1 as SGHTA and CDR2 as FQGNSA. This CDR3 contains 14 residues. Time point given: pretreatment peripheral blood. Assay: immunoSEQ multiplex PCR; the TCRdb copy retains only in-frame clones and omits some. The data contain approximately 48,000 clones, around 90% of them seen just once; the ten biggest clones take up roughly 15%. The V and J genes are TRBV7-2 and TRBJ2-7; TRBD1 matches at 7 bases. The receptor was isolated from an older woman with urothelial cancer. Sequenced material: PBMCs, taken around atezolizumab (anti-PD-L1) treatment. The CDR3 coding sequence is TGTGCCAGCAGCAGGACAGGCGGCTCCTACGAGCAGTACTTC. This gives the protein CASSRTGGSYEQYF.